Listed here are 14 T cell receptor beta chains from one sample, sequenced in a study of molecular identifiers for immune sequencing clone quantification. MiXCR, run by TCRdb on the PCR reads, gives a single entry per CDR3 protein. The data show over 85,000 distinct CDR3 sequences, roughly a fifth seen once. The specimen sequenced was naive CD8+ T cells from blood, with Jurkat cell RNA spiked in. Noted subset: FACS-sorted CD8+CD4-CCR7+CD45RA+ naive T cells. All receptors derive from a human donor in good health. Some libraries in this study had Jurkat cell RNA spiked in.

In its sample, this clonotype was seen many times. The chain links TRBV4-1 to TRBJ1-1, with D unresolved. Germline CDR1 and CDR2: MGHRA and YSYEKL. The CDR3 length is 12 residues. Trimming pared 4 bases from V and 7 bases from J, leaving 10 bases between. The CDR3 loop is CASSRDTREAFF. The CDR3, as DNA: TGCGCCAGCAGCCGCGATACGCGTGAAGCTTTCTTT.

This clonotype has ten or more counts. This sequence joins TRBV11-2 and TRBJ2-7; 7 bases map to TRBD2. The length of the CDR3 is 13 residues. Trimming cost V 4 bases and J 2 bases; bases outside gene matches: 2. Germline CDR1 is SGHAT and CDR2 is FQNNGV. CDR3 coding DNA: TGTGCCAGCAGCTCCGGACTAGCCTACGAGCAGTACTTC. The encoded protein is CASSSGLAYEQYF.

This clonotype appeared many times. V and J are TRBV19 and TRBJ2-7; TRBD2 matches 12 bases. Germline assignment: CDR1 LNHDA and CDR2 SQIVND (reference sequence). The CDR3 contains 14 residues. Trimming cost V 5 bases and J 4 bases; bases outside gene matches: 3. The CDR3 region is CASSFGTSGYEQYF. CDR3 bases: TGTGCCAGTAGTTTCGGGACTAGCGGGTACGAGCAGTACTTC.

A remark on this clonotype: A read error may be the cause here, since a much bigger clone is one base away. The final CDR3 position lacks the conserved phenylalanine or tryptophan, pointing to a likely read error. In DNA, the CDR3 is TGTGCCAGCAGCCAAGGGTGGGGCGGTAGCACAGATACGCAGTATTCT. This codes for CASSQGWGGSTDTQYS. The chain employs TRBV3-1 and TRBJ2-3, with D maybe TRBD1 (5 bases). Germline V gene sequence: CDR1 LGHDT, CDR2 YNNKEL (reference sequence). V lost 1 base and J 0 bases, leaving 11 bases between the germline ends. The CDR3 covers 16 residues.

As for this clonotype: A much larger clone differs by one base, so this may be a read error. The genes are TRBV21-1 and TRBJ2-3; TRBD2 is taken as the D call from the table, unchecked against the DNA. TRBV21-1 is a pseudogene. This CDR3 is 16 amino acids long. CDR3 sequence (DNA): TGTGCCAGCATGGGTGGATCGGGAGGAAGTTCAGATACGCAGTATTTT. Translation gives CASMGGSGGSSDTQYF.

Regarding this clonotype: A read error may explain this, as a much larger clone is one base away. V gene TRBV12-3 or TRBV12-4 combines with J gene TRBJ2-3, with D uncertain. With 1 base removed from V and 0 bases from J, the gap between germline ends came to 14 bases. CDR3 length equals 17 residues. CDR3 residues: CASSLDSSSPSTDTQYF. DNA of the CDR3: TGTGCCAGCAGTTTAGACAGTTCCTCCCCCAGCACAGATACGCAGTATTTT.

The table lists this clonotype with many counts. This chain links TRBV7-6 with TRBJ1-1; D gene ambiguous. The germline V and J ends were trimmed by 1 base and 3 bases, with 12 bases remaining between them. Germline loops: CDR1 SGHVS, CDR2 FNYEAQ. The CDR3 runs 15 residues. Here the CDR3 DNA reads TGTGCCAGCAGCTTAGTTGGGATGAGGGACACTGAAGCTTTCTTT. Protein sequence: CASSLVGMRDTEAFF.

This clonotype has a handful of counts. The V gene is TRBV27, the J gene TRBJ1-1; D is ambiguous. This CDR3 has 13 amino acids. Germline V gene lookup returns CDR1 MNHEY and CDR2 SMNVEV (reference sequence). The ends were cut back, 6 bases at V and 3 bases at J, with 11 bases in the middle. CDR3: CASRQVFDTEAFF. The CDR3 nucleotides read TGTGCCAGCAGGCAGGTTTTTGACACTGAAGCTTTCTTT.

The chain carries TRBV4-1 and TRBJ1-6; D remains ambiguous. The CDR3 covers 16 residues. V was shortened by 3 bases and J by 10 bases, with 19 bases between the two germline ends. Germline CDR1 and CDR2: MGHRA and YSYEKL. The CDR3 loop is CASSHIGAMPGSPLHF. The CDR3 DNA follows: TGCGCCAGCAGCCACATAGGAGCCATGCCAGGCTCACCCCTCCACTTT.

This clonotype was detected many times. The V and J genes are TRBV28 and TRBJ1-5, with D unresolved. This CDR3 is 15 amino acids long. CDR1 and CDR2 (germline): MDHEN, SYDVKM. V was trimmed by 7 bases and J by 0 bases, leaving 13 bases between them. Here the CDR3 reads CASIVTSYSNQPQHF. CDR3 DNA: TGTGCCAGCATCGTGACATCTTATAGCAATCAGCCCCAGCATTTT.

This clonotype was picked up many times. The J gene is TRBJ2-6, the V gene TRBV4-1; possibly TRBD1 or TRBD2 for D (6 bases each). The V end lost 3 bases, the J end lost 9 bases, and 18 bases lay between the germline ends. The CDR3 contains 16 residues. Germline V lookup: CDR1 MGHRA, CDR2 YSYEKL. The CDR3 loop is CASSQEQGLPNNVLTF. Written as DNA, the CDR3 is TGCGCCAGCAGCCAGGAACAGGGACTCCCTAACAACGTCCTGACTTTC.

This clonotype was observed at least ten times. This chain connects TRBV5-6 to TRBJ2-7; D may be TRBD2 (6 bases). V dropped 5 bases and J dropped 2 bases, with 20 bases sitting between them. Germline loops: CDR1 SGHDT, CDR2 YYEEEE. The CDR3 is 16 amino acids. DNA of the CDR3: TGTGCCAGCAGGACCCGTAGCGGAAAAGGCCCCTACGAGCAGTACTTC. This translates into CASRTRSGKGPYEQYF.

This clonotype was recorded many times. V gene TRBV12-3 or TRBV12-4 combines with J gene TRBJ2-3, with 9 nucleotides matching TRBD2. The CDR3 spans 16 residues. The V gene end was trimmed by 3 bases and the J gene end by 3 bases; junction bases not matched to a gene: 7. CDR3 sequence reads: CASSFERGEMTDTQYF. The CDR3 nucleotides are TGTGCCAGCAGTTTTGAGCGGGGGGAAATGACAGATACGCAGTATTTT.

This clonotype was seen at least ten times. The chain has TRBV7-2 and TRBJ2-7; 7 bases fit TRBD1. The CDR3 has 15 amino acids. V lost 1 base to trimming and J lost 4 bases; unmatched junction nucleotides: 7. Germline V gene sequence: CDR1 SGHTA, CDR2 FQGNSA. CDR3 in DNA: TGTGCCAGCAGCTTAGTTTACAGGGGTGATTACGAGCAGTACTTC. Its protein product is CASSLVYRGDYEQYF.